A single sample is the source of the 23 T cell receptor beta chains below, sequenced in a study of blood T cell repertoires in COVID-19. Libraries were prepared by immunoSEQ multiplex PCR; TCRdb keeps only in-frame clonotypes and omits some of them. The sample contains about 280,000 clones, 85% to 90% of which appear only once. The sample consisted of peripheral blood. Receptor source: a man aged 35 to 55 with acute or convalescent COVID-19.

The chain is built from TRBV7-9 and TRBJ1-1, with 9 nucleotides matching TRBD1. This CDR3 spans 12 amino acids. Germline V gene data show CDR1 as SEHNR and CDR2 as FQNEAQ (reference sequence). Trimming removed 6 bases from V and 8 bases from J; junction bases left unmatched: 4. This chain's CDR3 is CASSRQGDEAFF. In DNA, the CDR3 is TGTGCCAGCAGTCGACAGGGGGACGAAGCTTTCTTT.

V usage is TRBV2 and J usage is TRBJ2-7; TRBD1 matches 8 bases. There are 14 residues in the CDR3. V gave up 3 bases and J gave up 2 bases; unmatched junction bases: 3. The germline gives CDR1 SNHLY, CDR2 FYNNEI. The CDR3 sequence: CASSDAGQAYEQYF. For the CDR3, the DNA is TGTGCCAGCAGTGACGCGGGACAGGCCTACGAGCAGTACTTC.

The CDR3 loop reads CASSGPRGKGAEAFF. CDR3 bases: TGTGCCAGCAGCGGCCCTAGGGGGAAGGGGGCTGAAGCTTTCTTT. The chain has TRBV9 and TRBJ1-1, with D possibly matching TRBD1 (6 bases). This CDR3 is built from 15 residues. From germline, CDR1 is SGDLS and CDR2 YYNGEE. V lost 3 bases, J lost 6 bases, and 18 bases lay in between.

The rearrangement joins TRBV2 to TRBJ2-3; a possible D gene is TRBD1 (6 bases). V was shortened by 6 bases and J by 2 bases, with 12 bases between the two germline ends. The CDR3 loop spans 14 amino acids. CDR1 and CDR2 (germline): SNHLY, FYNNEI. Written as DNA, the CDR3 is TGTGCCAGCAGCCCCGACAGGACCACAGATACGCAGTATTTT. It translates to CASSPDRTTDTQYF.

This clone has just a few counts. This chain joins TRBV3-1 (or the pseudogene TRBV3-2) and TRBJ2-7; weak D call: TRBD2 (6 bases). CDR3 length equals 15 residues. The V end was cut by 2 bases, the J end by 0 bases, with 11 bases between. The germline V gene encodes CDR1 LGHDT and CDR2 YNNKEL (reference sequence). The CDR3 loop reads CASSQPPGGSYEQYF. The CDR3 bases are TGTGCCAGCAGCCAACCCCCCGGGGGCTCCTACGAGCAGTACTTC.

The V gene is TRBV29-1, the J gene TRBJ2-1, with D maybe TRBD1 (6 bases). The germline V gene has CDR1 SQVTM and CDR2 ANQGSEA. This CDR3 contains 14 residues. V was pared by 5 bases and J by 4 bases, with 15 bases between. This CDR3 reads CSVSPDRLYNEQFF. The CDR3 DNA sequence: TGCAGCGTTTCACCTGACAGGCTTTACAATGAGCAGTTCTTC.

The chain uses TRBV5-1 and TRBJ2-3; D may be TRBD2 (6 bases). CDR3 length: 16 residues. CDR1 and CDR2 (germline): SGHRS, YFSETQ. V was cut by 0 bases and J by 0 bases, with 11 bases left in between. The CDR3: CASSLAAAGSTDTQYF. The CDR3 nucleotides read TGCGCCAGCAGCTTGGCGGCGGCGGGGAGCACAGATACGCAGTATTTT. The full variable domain, its missing parts supplied by reference TRBV5-1 and TRBJ2-3, is KAGVTQTPRYLIKTRGQQVTLSCSPISGHRSVSWYQQTPGQGLQFLFEYFSETQRNKGNFPGRFSGRQFSNSRSEMNVSTLELGDSALYLCASSLAAAGSTDTQYFGPGTRLTVL.

The gene calls are TRBV19 and TRBJ2-2; 7 bases map to TRBD1. The CDR3 loop spans 16 amino acids. V lost 2 bases, J lost 0 bases, and 3 bases stayed unmatched. Germline lookup yields CDR1 LNHDA and CDR2 SQIVND (reference sequence). The CDR3 DNA sequence: TGTGCCAGTAGTATAAGACAGGGTACGAACACCGGGGAGCTGTTTTTT. Translation gives CASSIRQGTNTGELFF. The whole variable domain, remainder taken from reference TRBV19 and TRBJ2-2, is DGGITQSPKYLFRKEGQNVTLSCEQNLNHDAMYWYRQDPGQGLRLIYYSQIVNDFQKGDIAEGYSVSREKKESFPLTVTSAQKNPTAFYLCASSIRQGTNTGELFFGEGSRLTVL.

The table lists this clone with a count of one. This chain links TRBV19 with TRBJ1-5, with 10 bases that match TRBD1. With 11 bases clipped from V and 7 bases from J, the junction kept 20 bases outside the gene matches. This CDR3 has 17 residues. Germline CDR1 is LNHDA and CDR2 is SQIVND (reference sequence). CDR3 nucleotides: TGTGCCTCCAGAAGGGGGACAGGGGCCTCCCTCGGGCAGCCCCAGCATTTT. Translation: CASRRGTGASLGQPQHF. Using reference TRBV19 and TRBJ1-5 for the parts outside the CDR3, the full variable domain is DGGITQSPKYLFRKEGQNVTLSCEQNLNHDAMYWYRQDPGQGLRLIYYSQIVNDFQKGDIAEGYSVSREKKESFPLTVTSAQKNPTAFYLCASRRGTGASLGQPQHFGDGTRLSIL.

CDR3 loop: CASSFQGGTVTGELFF. The CDR3 coding sequence is TGTGCCAGCAGCTTCCAAGGCGGAACTGTCACCGGGGAGCTGTTTTTT. This sequence joins TRBV5-8 and TRBJ2-2; no clear D. Germline-derived CDR1 and CDR2 are SGHTS and YDEGEE. This CDR3 has 16 residues. Trimming stripped 2 bases from V and 4 bases from J, with 15 bases between.

This clone was seen just once. The chain recombines TRBV4-2 with TRBJ2-2, with a tentative D call TRBD1 (6 bases). CDR1 and CDR2 (germline): LGHNA, YNFKEQ. This CDR3 is built from 16 residues. V lost 7 bases and J lost 2, with 17 bases in between. The CDR3 loop reads CASTLRGGSNTGELFF. CDR3 nucleotides: TGTGCCAGCACCTTAAGAGGGGGATCCAACACCGGGGAGCTGTTTTTT.

The rearrangement links TRBV2 to TRBJ2-1, with 7 positions matching TRBD1. Germline values: CDR1 SNHLY, CDR2 FYNNEI. The trim removed 4 bases at V and 7 bases at J, leaving 7 bases unmatched. The CDR3 is made up of 14 amino acids. For the CDR3, the DNA is TGTGCCAGCAGTGGAGACAGGGTGAAAAATGAGCAGTTCTTC. It yields the protein CASSGDRVKNEQFF.

J is TRBJ1-4 and V is TRBV5-1; D possibly corresponds to TRBD1 (5 bases). The CDR3 spans 14 residues. The V and J ends lost 0 bases and 8 bases respectively, with 11 bases between them. CDR1 and CDR2 (germline): SGHRS, YFSETQ. DNA of the CDR3: TGCGCCAGCAGCTTGGATCCAGGGAACGAAAAACTGTTTTTT. Translating it yields CASSLDPGNEKLFF.

J is TRBJ1-1 and V is TRBV11-2; no clear D. This CDR3 has 16 amino acids. Germline loops: CDR1 SGHAT, CDR2 FQNNGV. The V gene lost 1 base and the J gene lost 3 bases, with 15 bases spanning the gap. Here the CDR3 reads CASSLGPGWAHTEAFF. The CDR3, as DNA: TGTGCCAGCAGCTTAGGACCGGGATGGGCGCACACTGAAGCTTTCTTT.

V is TRBV19 and J is TRBJ1-5; TRBD1 is a possible D gene (6 bases). Germline values: CDR1 LNHDA, CDR2 SQIVND (reference sequence). The germline V and J ends were trimmed by 8 bases and 3 bases, with 11 bases remaining between them. This CDR3 is 13 amino acids long. The CDR3 reads CASADRINQPQHF. CDR3 DNA sequence: TGTGCCAGTGCGGACAGAATCAATCAGCCCCAGCATTTT.

For the CDR3, the DNA is TGTGCCAGCAGTGATTGGGGGGGCTCCAACACCGGGGAGCTGTTTTTT. The encoded protein is CASSDWGGSNTGELFF. The chain couples TRBV25-1 to TRBJ2-2, with a possible D match to TRBD2 (7 bases). Germline lookup yields CDR1 MGHDK and CDR2 SYGVNS. There are 16 residues in the CDR3. Trimming left V 3 bases short and J 2 bases short, with 13 bases between.

The V gene is TRBV20-1, the J gene TRBJ1-5, with D possibly matching TRBD1 (6 bases). This CDR3 contains 12 residues. V was trimmed by 3 bases and J by 7 bases, leaving 10 bases between them. Germline CDR1 reads DFQATT; CDR2 reads SNEGSKA (reference sequence). CDR3: CSASGGLQPQHF. The CDR3, as DNA: TGCAGTGCTAGTGGGGGGCTGCAGCCCCAGCATTTT.

The CDR3 loop is CASSQERGYGYTF. The CDR3 nucleotides read TGTGCCAGCAGCCAAGAGCGAGGCTATGGCTACACCTTC. The J gene is TRBJ1-2, the V gene TRBV14; D is uncertain. The CDR3 length is 13 residues. V lost 0 bases, J lost 4 bases, and 6 bases lay in between. CDR1 and CDR2 (germline): SGHDN, FVKESK.

The genes are TRBV11-2 and TRBJ1-4; unclear D gene. This CDR3 is built from 13 residues. CDR1 and CDR2 from the germline V gene are SGHAT and FQNNGV. V lost 1 base to trimming and J lost 4 bases, with 4 bases between them. The chain's CDR3 is CASSLALNEKLFF. In DNA, the CDR3 is TGTGCCAGCAGCTTAGCCCTTAATGAAAAACTGTTTTTT.

A remark on this clone: Other DNA sequences within the sample encode an identical CDR3. The V gene is TRBV5-6, the J gene TRBJ1-2, with 9 bases that match TRBD1. In germline, CDR1 is SGHDT, CDR2 YYEEEE. V lost 4 bases to trimming and J lost 11 bases; unmatched junction nucleotides: 9. The CDR3 spans 13 residues. The CDR3 nucleotides are TGTGCCAGCAGCGTGGGACAGGGTAGTGGTTACACCTTC. Protein: CASSVGQGSGYTF. The full variable domain, in which reference TRBV5-6 and TRBJ1-2 provide the parts outside the CDR3, is DAGVTQSPTHLIKTRGQQVTLRCSPKSGHDTVSWYQQALGQGPQFIFQYYEEEERQRGNFPDRFSGHQFPNYSSELNVNALLLGDSALYLCASSVGQGSGYTFGSGTRLTVV.

CDR3 DNA sequence: TGTGCCAGCAGCAGCTCTGGGGCCAACGTCCTGACTTTC. This encodes CASSSSGANVLTF. This chain connects TRBV25-1 to TRBJ2-6; D gene uncertain. V lost 6 bases and J lost 0, with 3 bases in between. The CDR3 is 13 amino acids. Germline CDR1 MGHDK, CDR2 SYGVNS.

This clone was seen once. This chain links TRBV7-9 with TRBJ1-5; maybe TRBD1 (6 bases). V was cut by 4 bases and J by 3 bases, with 19 bases left in between. CDR3 length equals 17 residues. Germline CDR1 is SEHNR and CDR2 is FQNEAQ (reference sequence). CDR3 nucleotides: TGTGCCAGCAGCTCTTCAACGGGACACCCAACCAATCAGCCCCAGCATTTT. Encoded protein: CASSSSTGHPTNQPQHF.

This chain connects TRBV24-1 to TRBJ2-2; TRBD1 aligns across 7 bases. With 4 bases clipped from V and 4 bases from J, the junction kept 11 bases outside the gene matches. Germline lookup yields CDR1 KGHDR and CDR2 SFDVKD. The CDR3 sequence is 17 residues long. The CDR3 sequence: CATSDHRQGMSTGELFF. In DNA form, the CDR3 reads TGTGCCACCAGTGACCACCGACAGGGAATGAGCACCGGGGAGCTGTTTTTT.